The entry below describes one T cell receptor beta chain. What it binds is not known. This specimen comes from a study of CD8 T cells in ankylosing spondylitis. The CDR3 runs 16 residues. With V trimmed by 4 bases and J by 0 bases, 5 bases remained unmatched. Germline lookup yields CDR1 LGHDT and CDR2 YNNKEL (reference sequence). Overall study results and limits: A motif of eight or nine highly homologous TCR beta variants was seen as apparently characteristic of ankylosing spondylitis blood. Reactive arthritis synovial fluid and blood were previously reported to contain some motif variants. Clones linked to the disease showed a CD8+ phenotype. They occurred at relatively low frequencies in peripheral blood. Significant enrichment of disease-linked clones was reported in matched ankylosing spondylitis synovial fluid.

Preparation of TCR beta libraries was done by quantitative 5'-RACE with molecular barcodes. TCRdb re-called the 5' RACE reads with MiXCR, one entry per CDR3 protein. The table has approximately 400,000 distinct CDR3 sequences, roughly 26% seen once. The clonotype comes from a male donor with ankylosing spondylitis. The chain links TRBV3-1 to TRBJ2-3, with TRBD1 identical over 9 bases. Sequenced material: blood, either unsorted or a sorted T cell fraction (not recorded which). The CDR3 loop reads CASSLRTGASTDTQYF. DNA for the CDR3: TGTGCCAGCAGCCTCAGGACAGGGGCTAGCACAGATACGCAGTATTTT.